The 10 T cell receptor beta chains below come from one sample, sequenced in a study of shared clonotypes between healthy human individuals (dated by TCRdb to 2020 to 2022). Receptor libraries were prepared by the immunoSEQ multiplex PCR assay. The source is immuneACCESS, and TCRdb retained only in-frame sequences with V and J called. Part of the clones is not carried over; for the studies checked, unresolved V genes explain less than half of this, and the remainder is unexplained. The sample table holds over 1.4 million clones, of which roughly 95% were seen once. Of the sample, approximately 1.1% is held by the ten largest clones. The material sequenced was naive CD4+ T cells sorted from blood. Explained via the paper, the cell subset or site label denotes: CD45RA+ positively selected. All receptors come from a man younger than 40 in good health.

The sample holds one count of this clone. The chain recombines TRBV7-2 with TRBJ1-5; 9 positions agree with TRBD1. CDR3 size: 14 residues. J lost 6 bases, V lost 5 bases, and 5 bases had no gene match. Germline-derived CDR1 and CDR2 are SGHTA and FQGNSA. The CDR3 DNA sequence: TGTGCCAGCAGCACAGGGGACAGGGTTCAGCCCCAGCATTTT. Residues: CASSTGDRVQPQHF.

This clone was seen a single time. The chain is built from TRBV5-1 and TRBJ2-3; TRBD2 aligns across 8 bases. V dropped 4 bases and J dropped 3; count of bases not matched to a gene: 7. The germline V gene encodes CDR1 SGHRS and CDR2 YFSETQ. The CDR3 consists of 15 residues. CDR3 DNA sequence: TGCGCCAGCAGCGCAGCGGGAGTTGGGACAGATACGCAGTATTTT. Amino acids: CASSAAGVGTDTQYF. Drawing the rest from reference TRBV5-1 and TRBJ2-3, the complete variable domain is KAGVTQTPRYLIKTRGQQVTLSCSPISGHRSVSWYQQTPGQGLQFLFEYFSETQRNKGNFPGRFSGRQFSNSRSEMNVSTLELGDSALYLCASSAAGVGTDTQYFGPGTRLTVL.

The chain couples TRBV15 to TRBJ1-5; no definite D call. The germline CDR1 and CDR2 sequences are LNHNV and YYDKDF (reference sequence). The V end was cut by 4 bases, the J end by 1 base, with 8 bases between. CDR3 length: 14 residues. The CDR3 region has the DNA TGTGCCACCAGCATCAATCCGAGCAATCAGCCCCAGCATTTT. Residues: CATSINPSNQPQHF.

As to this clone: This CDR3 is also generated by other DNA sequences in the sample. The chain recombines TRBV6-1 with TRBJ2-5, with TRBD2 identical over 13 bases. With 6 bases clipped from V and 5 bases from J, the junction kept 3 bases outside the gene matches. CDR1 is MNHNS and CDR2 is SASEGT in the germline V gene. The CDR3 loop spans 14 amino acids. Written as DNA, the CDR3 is TGTGCCAGCAGCGGACTAGCGGGAGTGGAGACCCAGTACTTC. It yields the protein CASSGLAGVETQYF.

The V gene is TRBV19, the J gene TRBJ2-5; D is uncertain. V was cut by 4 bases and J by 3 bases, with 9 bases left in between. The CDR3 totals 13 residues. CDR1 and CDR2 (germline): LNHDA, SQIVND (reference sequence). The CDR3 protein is CASSSANEETQYF. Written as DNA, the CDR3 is TGTGCCAGTAGTAGCGCCAACGAAGAGACCCAGTACTTC.

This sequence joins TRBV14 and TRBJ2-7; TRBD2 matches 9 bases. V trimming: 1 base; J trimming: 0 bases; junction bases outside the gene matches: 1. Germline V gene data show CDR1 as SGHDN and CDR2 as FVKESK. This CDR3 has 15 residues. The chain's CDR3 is CASSQVLAGSYEQYF. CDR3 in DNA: TGTGCCAGCAGCCAAGTACTAGCGGGCTCCTACGAGCAGTACTTC. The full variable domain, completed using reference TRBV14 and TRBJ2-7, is EAGVTQFPSHSVIEKGQTVTLRCDPISGHDNLYWYRRVMGKEIKFLLHFVKESKQDESGMPNNRFLAERTGGTYSTLKVQPAELEDSGVYFCASSQVLAGSYEQYFGPGTRLTVT.

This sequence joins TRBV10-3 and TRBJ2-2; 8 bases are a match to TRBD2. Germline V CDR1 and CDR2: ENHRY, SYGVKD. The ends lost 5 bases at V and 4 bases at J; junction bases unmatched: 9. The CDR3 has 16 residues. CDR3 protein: CAISLGLASSTGELFF. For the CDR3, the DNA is TGTGCCATCAGTCTCGGACTAGCATCGTCCACCGGGGAGCTGTTTTTT.

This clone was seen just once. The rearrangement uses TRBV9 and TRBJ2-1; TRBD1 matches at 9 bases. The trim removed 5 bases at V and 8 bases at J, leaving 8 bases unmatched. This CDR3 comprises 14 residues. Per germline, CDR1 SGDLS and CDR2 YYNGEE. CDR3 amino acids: CASSAGQGSYEQFF. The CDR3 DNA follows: TGTGCCAGCAGTGCGGGACAGGGTAGTTATGAGCAGTTCTTC. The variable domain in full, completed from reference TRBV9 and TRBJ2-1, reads DSGVTQTPKHLITATGQRVTLRCSPRSGDLSVYWYQQSLDQGLQFLIQYYNGEERAKGNILERFSAQQFPDLHSELNLSSLELGDSALYFCASSAGQGSYEQFFGPGTRLTVL.

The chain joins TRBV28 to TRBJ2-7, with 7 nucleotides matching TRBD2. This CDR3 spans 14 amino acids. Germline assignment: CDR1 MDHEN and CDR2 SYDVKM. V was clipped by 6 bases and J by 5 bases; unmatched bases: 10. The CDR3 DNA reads TGTGCCAGCAGCCCGGGACTACGGGGCGACGAGCAGTACTTC. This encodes CASSPGLRGDEQYF.

The CDR3 region has the DNA TGTGCCAGCAGCTTGAGTCAGGCCAGCAATCAGCCCCAGCATTTT. Translated, it gives CASSLSQASNQPQHF. V gene TRBV5-5 combines with J gene TRBJ1-5; unclear D gene. The V end was cut by 1 base, the J end by 1 base, with 9 bases between. The CDR3 sequence is 15 residues long. CDR1 SGHKS and CDR2 YYEKEE come from the germline V gene (reference sequence). Combining the CDR3 with reference TRBV5-5 and TRBJ1-5 gives the whole variable domain DAGVTQSPTHLIKTRGQQVTLRCSPISGHKSVSWYQQVLGQGPQFIFQYYEKEERGRGNFPDRFSARQFPNYSSELNVNALLLGDSALYLCASSLSQASNQPQHFGDGTRLSIL.